This T cell receptor (beta chain) was found in a study of blood T cell repertoires in COVID-19. Method: immunoSEQ multiplex PCR; TCRdb's copy keeps in-frame clones and lacks some. The sample holds about 68,000 clones; approximately 90% are singletons and the top ten take approximately 4.8%. Looked up from germline, CDR1 is SGHRS and CDR2 is YFSETQ. The ends were cut back, 0 bases at V and 6 bases at J, with 6 bases in the middle. The CDR3 has 13 amino acids. The TCR was taken from an older woman with active COVID-19. The specimen sequenced was peripheral blood. The J gene is TRBJ2-2, the V gene TRBV5-1, with D hard to call. Written as DNA, the CDR3 is TGCGCCAGCAGCTTGGGCGCTGCCGGGGAGCTGTTTTTT. This encodes CASSLGAAGELFF.